A single sample gave rise to the 13 T cell receptor beta chains below, sequenced in a study of Ad26.COV2.S vaccination and SARS-CoV-2 variants. Treatment here: over 15 received Ad26.COV2.S at low or high dose, single or two shots; several received placebo; per-sample allocation not given. Sampling occurred on day 63 after the first vaccine or placebo injection. Profiling relied on immunoSEQ multiplex PCR, and the TCRdb table lists in-frame clones only, not all of them. The sample lists around 250,000 clones, around nine tenths occurring once. This specimen was peripheral blood, taken in a trial of Ad26.COV2.S vaccine versus placebo. These receptors came from a person aged 18-65 years who received the Ad26.COV2.S COVID-19 vaccine or a placebo.

The chain uses TRBV7-8 and TRBJ2-2, with D unresolved. This CDR3 contains 12 residues. V lost 6 bases and J 6 bases, leaving 8 bases between the germline ends. In germline, CDR1 is SGHVS, CDR2 FQNEAQ. As DNA, the CDR3 is TGTGCCAGCAGGTTGAGTGCCGGGGAGCTGTTTTTT. It specifies CASRLSAGELFF.

In its sample, this clone was seen once. The chain employs TRBV7-9 and TRBJ1-2; maybe TRBD1 (6 bases). This CDR3 is built from 14 residues. Germline V gene lookup returns CDR1 SEHNR and CDR2 FQNEAQ (reference sequence). The V end lost 5 bases, the J end lost 8 bases, and 18 bases lay between the germline ends. This CDR3 is CASSLRDTRQGYTF. As DNA, the CDR3 is TGTGCCAGCAGCCTGCGGGACACCCGGCAGGGCTACACCTTC.

V is TRBV27 and J is TRBJ2-3; TRBD2 agrees at 10 bases. Germline loops: CDR1 MNHEY, CDR2 SMNVEV (reference sequence). The CDR3 loop spans 16 amino acids. Trimming at V came to 5 bases and at J to 6 bases, leaving 11 bases not matched to a gene. The CDR3 DNA sequence: TGTGCCAGCAGTCCCCTTGGAGCGGGGGGGGAGGATACGCAGTATTTT. Its protein product is CASSPLGAGGEDTQYF.

The chain recombines TRBV6-4 with TRBJ2-1, with 8 bases lining up with TRBD2. The CDR3 extends over 15 amino acids. Germline V gene data show CDR1 as MRHNA and CDR2 as SNTAGT. Trimming at V came to 0 bases and at J to 6 bases, leaving 4 bases not matched to a gene. CDR3: CASSDSYGGANEQFF. The CDR3 bases are TGTGCCAGCAGTGACTCGTACGGGGGGGCCAATGAGCAGTTCTTC.

The V gene is TRBV7-2, the J gene TRBJ2-1; D is possibly TRBD1 (6 bases). The V end was cut by 1 base, the J end by 1 base, with 8 bases between. The CDR3 is made up of 15 amino acids. CDR1 and CDR2 (germline): SGHTA, FQGNSA. CDR3 region: CASSLDRESYNEQFF. CDR3 in DNA: TGTGCCAGCAGCTTAGACAGGGAGTCCTACAATGAGCAGTTCTTC.

This clone has more than one count but fewer than ten. V and J are TRBV5-8 and TRBJ2-2, with D perhaps given as TRBD1 or TRBD2 (5 bases each). The CDR3 has 15 residues. V was pared by 2 bases and J by 7 bases, with 15 bases between. The germline CDR1 and CDR2 sequences are SGHTS and YDEGEE. CDR3 sequence: CASSFSRDESGELFF. The DNA of the CDR3 is TGTGCCAGCAGCTTTTCCAGGGACGAAAGCGGGGAGCTGTTTTTT. Combining the CDR3 with reference TRBV5-8 and TRBJ2-2 gives the whole variable domain EAGVTQSPTHLIKTRGQQATLRCSPISGHTSVYWYQQALGLGLQFLLWYDEGEERNRGNFPPRFSGRQFPNYSSELNVNALELEDSALYLCASSFSRDESGELFFGEGSRLTVL.

The J gene is TRBJ1-4, the V gene TRBV5-1, with a possible D match to TRBD1 (5 bases). V lost 0 bases, J lost 7 bases, and 13 bases lay in between. Germline V lookup: CDR1 SGHRS, CDR2 YFSETQ. This CDR3 is built from 15 residues. The CDR3 DNA sequence: TGCGCCAGCAGCTTGGGGGGCAGGGAGCTTGAAAAACTGTTTTTT. Translating it yields CASSLGGRELEKLFF.

The V gene is TRBV3-1 (or the pseudogene TRBV3-2), the J gene TRBJ1-2, with D possibly being TRBD1 (5 bases). V was clipped by 0 bases and J by 2 bases, with 22 bases between them. Germline V lookup: CDR1 LGHDT, CDR2 YNNKEL (reference sequence). There are 19 residues in the CDR3. The CDR3 region is CASSQDSFVGGGANYGYTF. The CDR3 DNA is TGTGCCAGCAGCCAAGATAGTTTTGTTGGGGGAGGGGCCAACTATGGCTACACCTTC.

This clone was detected a few times. The chain carries TRBV30 and TRBJ2-1, with D perhaps assigned TRBD1 or TRBD2 (5 bases each). CDR3 length equals 14 residues. The V end lost 4 bases, the J end lost 6 bases, and 16 bases lay between the germline ends. Germline V gene data show CDR1 as GTSNPN and CDR2 as SVGIG (reference sequence). The CDR3: CAWKGWGAANEQFF. The CDR3 nucleotides read TGTGCCTGGAAGGGGTGGGGAGCCGCCAATGAGCAGTTCTTC. Variable domain in full (rest from reference TRBV30 and TRBJ2-1): SQTIHQWPATLVQPVGSPLSLECTVEGTSNPNLYWYRQAAGRGLQLLFYSVGIGQISSEVPQNLSASRPQDRQFILSSKKLLLSDSGFYLCAWKGWGAANEQFFGPGTRLTVL.

The CDR3 DNA reads TGTGCCAGCAGCCGCTCAGTCACAGATACGCAGTATTTT. Translation gives CASSRSVTDTQYF. The chain is built from TRBV7-3 and TRBJ2-3, with D unclear. Germline V gene lookup returns CDR1 SGHTA and CDR2 FQGTGA. Trimming took off 5 bases at V and 2 bases at J, with 8 bases between the two ends. The CDR3 spans 13 residues.

This chain joins TRBV4-2 and TRBJ1-6, with D unclear. The CDR3 is 13 amino acids. Germline V gene sequence: CDR1 LGHNA, CDR2 YNFKEQ. V was pared by 4 bases and J by 6 bases, with 7 bases between. Here the CDR3 DNA reads TGTGCCAGCAGCCCAGGAGTTAATTCACCCCTCCACTTT. It encodes CASSPGVNSPLHF.

V gene TRBV4-2 combines with J gene TRBJ2-2; 11 positions match TRBD2. CDR1 and CDR2 from the germline V gene are LGHNA and YNFKEQ. Losses at the gene ends were 4 bases for V and 0 bases for J; bases not matched to a gene: 19. The CDR3 runs 22 residues. The CDR3 region has the DNA TGTGCCAGCAGCCGGCGCGGGACTAGCGGCTACTGGCTCTCCGCGAACACCGGGGAGCTGTTTTTT. This sequence encodes CASSRRGTSGYWLSANTGELFF.

On this clone: This sample also contains other DNA sequences that code for the same CDR3. This chain connects TRBV27 to TRBJ1-2; 8 nucleotides agree with TRBD1. V gave up 3 bases and J gave up 5 bases; unmatched junction bases: 2. The CDR3 sequence is 13 residues long. The V gene's germline CDR1 is MNHEY and CDR2 SMNVEV (reference sequence). The CDR3 DNA reads as TGTGCCAGCAGTTTGGACAGGGCTTATGGCTACACCTTC. This translates into CASSLDRAYGYTF.